These T cell receptor beta chains were read from a single sample in a study of memory CD4+ T cells and cytomegalovirus serostatus. Profiled with immunoSEQ multiplex PCR; TCRdb holds only in-frame clones, not every one. The table records around 76,000 clones, around 78% of them present only once. The sample taken for sequencing was memory CD4+ T cells from blood. These receptors all stem from an adult in good health and CMV-seropositive. CDR3s include the opening cysteine and the closing phenylalanine or tryptophan. A D gene is named only where the DNA matches it firmly. Not every row has a clone size; where given, it reads once, few, many or a size class.

>NA|NA|TRBJ2-5|TRBV6-5
CASSYGPQETQYF
TGTGCCAGCAGTTACGGTCCTCAAGAGACCCAGTACTTC
>NA|NA|TRBJ2-5|TRBV18
CASSPLGRQETQYF
TGTGCCAGCTCACCATTAGGCAGACAAGAGACCCAGTACTTC
>NA|NA|TRBJ2-3|TRBV6-6
CASSYGQARTDTQYF
TGTGCCAGCAGTTACGGCCAGGCACGAACAGATACGCAGTATTTT
>NA|NA|TRBJ1-4|TRBV10-3
CAISESFGSNEKLFF
TGTGCCATCAGTGAATCTTTCGGGTCTAATGAAAAACTGTTTTTT
>NA|once|TRBJ2-5|TRBV5-1
CASSLGQVRSGETQYF
TGCGCCAGCAGCTTGGGACAGGTCCGAAGTGGGGAGACCCAGTACTTC
>NA|NA|TRBJ1-4|TRBV4-3
CASSQGFRAGGKLFF
TGCGCCAGCAGCCAAGGGTTCCGGGCCGGCGGTAAACTGTTTTTT
>NA|NA|TRBJ1-5|TRBV5-6
CASSRDNNQPQHF
TGTGCCAGCAGTCGGGACAACAATCAGCCCCAGCATTTT
>TRBD1|once|TRBJ2-7|TRBV18
CASSPGQGASEQYF
TGTGCCAGCTCACCGGGGCAGGGGGCATCGGAGCAGTACTTC
>NA|NA|TRBJ2-5|TRBV27
CASSLIRAETQYF
TGTGCCAGCAGTTTAATTCGGGCGGAGACCCAGTACTTC
>TRBD1|once|TRBJ1-6|TRBV5-6
CASSVGQGYNSPLHF
TGTGCCAGCAGCGTAGGACAGGGGTATAATTCACCCCTCCACTTT
>NA|NA|TRBJ1-2|TRBV29-1
CSVEWGADYGYTF
TGCAGCGTTGAGTGGGGCGCGGACTATGGCTACACCTTC
>TRBD1|few|TRBJ1-2|TRBV29-1
CSVDVGQNGYTF
TGCAGCGTTGATGTGGGACAGAATGGCTACACCTTC
>TRBD1|once|TRBJ1-5|TRBV7-9
CASSGRTGGEQPQHF
TGTGCCAGCAGCGGCCGAACAGGGGGCGAGCAGCCCCAGCATTTT
>NA|few|TRBJ1-2|TRBV11-2
CASSFGTGSNYGYTF
TGTGCCAGCAGCTTTGGTACAGGTTCTAACTATGGCTACACCTTC
>NA|NA|TRBJ2-7|TRBV11-2
CASSFMGGGGGYSYEQYF
TGTGCCAGCAGCTTTATGGGGGGCGGAGGGGGATACTCCTACGAGCAGTACTTC
>TRBD1|once|TRBJ1-4|TRBV7-2
CASSSGTGIEKLFF
TGTGCCAGCAGCTCCGGGACAGGGATTGAAAAACTGTTTTTT
>TRBD1|NA|TRBJ2-7|TRBV5-1
CASSLGQGDEQYF
TGCGCCAGCAGCTTGGGACAGGGAGACGAGCAGTACTTC
>NA|NA|TRBJ2-1|TRBV30
CAWSKTPSSYNEQFF
TGTGCCTGGAGTAAAACCCCGAGCTCCTACAATGAGCAGTTCTTC
>TRBD1|NA|TRBJ2-2|TRBV27
CASSLRGPGTGATGELFF
TGTGCCAGCAGTTTAAGAGGCCCCGGGACAGGAGCGACCGGGGAGCTGTTTTTT
>TRBD1|NA|TRBJ2-7|TRBV2
CASSDWDRGRNEQYF
TGTGCCAGCAGTGATTGGGACAGGGGACGGAACGAGCAGTACTTC
>NA|NA|TRBJ1-1|TRBV7-9
CASSFPGKTEAFF
TGTGCCAGCAGCTTCCCCGGGAAAACTGAAGCTTTCTTT
>NA|NA|TRBJ1-5|TRBV9
CASSVEGGPQHF
TGTGCCAGCAGCGTAGAGGGTGGGCCCCAGCATTTT
>TRBD1|NA|TRBJ1-4|TRBV11-3
CASSSGGGASGEKLFF
TGTGCCAGCAGTTCTGGAGGGGGCGCTTCTGGTGAAAAACTGTTTTTT
>NA|NA|TRBJ2-3|TRBV2
CASKVGGSDTQYF
TGTGCCAGCAAGGTGGGAGGTTCCGATACGCAGTATTTT
>NA|NA|TRBJ1-5|TRBV7-2
CASSWSRVGQPQHF
TGTGCCAGCAGCTGGAGCAGGGTAGGGCAGCCCCAGCATTTT
>NA|NA|TRBJ1-1|TRBV5-1
CASSRDGTALNTEAFF
TGCGCCAGCAGCCGGGACGGTACCGCCTTGAACACTGAAGCTTTCTTT
>TRBD2|NA|TRBJ2-5|TRBV6-5
CASSPDGGGWETQYF
TGTGCCAGCAGCCCTGACGGGGGAGGGTGGGAGACCCAGTACTTC
>TRBD1|few|TRBJ2-3|TRBV28
CASSPQGVATDTQYF
TGTGCCAGCAGTCCACAGGGGGTTGCCACAGATACGCAGTATTTT
>NA|NA|TRBJ1-1|TRBV7-6
CASSLAGGAEAFF
TGTGCCAGCAGCTTAGCGGGGGGAGCTGAAGCTTTCTTT
>NA|NA|TRBJ1-1|TRBV2
CASRLTASNTEAFF
TGTGCCAGCAGATTGACAGCTTCTAACACTGAAGCTTTCTTT
>NA|NA|TRBJ1-4|TRBV18
CASSSDPASLRMFF
TGTGCCAGCTCATCCGACCCGGCCTCCCTCCGAATGTTTTTT